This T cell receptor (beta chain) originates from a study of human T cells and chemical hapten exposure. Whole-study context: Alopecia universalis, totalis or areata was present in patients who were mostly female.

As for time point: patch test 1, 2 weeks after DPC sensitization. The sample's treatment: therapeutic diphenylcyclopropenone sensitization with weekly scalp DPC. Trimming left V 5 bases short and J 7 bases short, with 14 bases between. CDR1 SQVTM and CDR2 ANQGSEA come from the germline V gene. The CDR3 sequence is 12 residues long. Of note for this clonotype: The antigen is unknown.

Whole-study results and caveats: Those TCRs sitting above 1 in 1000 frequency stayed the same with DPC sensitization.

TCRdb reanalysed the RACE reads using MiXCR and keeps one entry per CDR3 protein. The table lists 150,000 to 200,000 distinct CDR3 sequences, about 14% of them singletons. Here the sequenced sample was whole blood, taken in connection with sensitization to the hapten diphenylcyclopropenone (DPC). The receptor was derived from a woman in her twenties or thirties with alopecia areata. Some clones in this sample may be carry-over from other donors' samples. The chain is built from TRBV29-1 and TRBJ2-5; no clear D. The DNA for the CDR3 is TGCAGCGTTCAGAAAGGGCGCGGGACCCAGTACTTC. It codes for CSVQKGRGTQYF.